This TCR beta chain is from a study of CD4+ T cells in melanoma. The V gene's germline CDR1 is MNHEY and CDR2 SVGAGI. V lost 2 bases, J lost 2 bases, and 10 bases lay in between. The CDR3 totals 15 residues. Clones were sequenced by immunoSEQ multiplex PCR, and TCRdb holds only the in-frame ones, with some missing. The table has about 55,000 clones, about 72% seen once. The sequenced sample was tumor tissue. The TCR sequence derives from a human donor with melanoma. V gene TRBV6-5 combines with J gene TRBJ2-1, with a tentative D call TRBD1 (6 bases). This chain's CDR3 is CASSYGTSTYNEQFF. CDR3 sequence (DNA): TGTGCCAGCAGTTACGGGACATCTACCTACAATGAGCAGTTCTTC.